Listed here are 5 T cell receptor beta chains from one sample, sequenced in a study of T cell responses to AZD1222 COVID-19 vaccine. The table came from immunoSEQ multiplex PCR; TCRdb's copy has only in-frame clones and leaves some out. The sample contains 140,000 to 150,000 clones, roughly 90% of which appear only once. The input for sequencing was peripheral blood, taken 28 days after the second dose of the MenACWY control vaccine. These receptor sequences come from an adult who received the MenACWY meningococcal vaccine as a control.

To note about this clone: Other nucleotide sequences in the sample specify the same CDR3. This chain connects TRBV11-3 to TRBJ2-2; D call uncertain. The V end lost 1 base, the J end lost 1 base, and 4 bases lay between the germline ends. Germline loops: CDR1 SGHNT, CDR2 YENEEA. There are 14 residues in the CDR3. The CDR3, as DNA: TGTGCCAGCAGCTTAGGACTGAACACCGGGGAGCTGTTTTTT. It codes for CASSLGLNTGELFF.

The chain is built from TRBV4-3 and TRBJ1-2; no firm D call. CDR3 size: 13 residues. The germline V gene has CDR1 LGHNA and CDR2 YSLEER. Trimming stripped 1 base from V and 7 bases from J, with 10 bases between. The CDR3 protein is CASSQGSPGGYTF. The CDR3 DNA sequence: TGCGCCAGCAGCCAAGGGTCGCCTGGTGGCTACACCTTC.

The gene calls are TRBV5-6 and TRBJ2-4; TRBD1 agrees at 8 bases. The CDR3 runs 14 residues. The ends lost 3 bases at V and 8 bases at J; junction bases unmatched: 7. Germline V gene lookup returns CDR1 SGHDT and CDR2 YYEEEE. CDR3 in DNA: TGTGCCAGCAGCTCCCAGGGGGCTGGGGACATTCAGTACTTC. This sequence encodes CASSSQGAGDIQYF.

The rearrangement links TRBV5-8 to TRBJ2-4; 7 positions agree with TRBD1. CDR3 length equals 16 residues. V was clipped by 3 bases and J by 6 bases; unmatched bases: 12. CDR1 and CDR2 (germline): SGHTS, YDEGEE. This chain's CDR3 is CASSSGFRTGSNIQYF. DNA for the CDR3: TGTGCCAGCAGCTCAGGTTTCAGGACAGGATCAAACATTCAGTACTTC.

The V call is TRBV15, the J call TRBJ1-6; D unresolved. V lost 1 base and J lost 10, with 8 bases in between. The CDR3 spans 13 residues. Germline assignment: CDR1 LNHNV and CDR2 YYDKDF (reference sequence). CDR3: CATSRVRRSPLHF. The CDR3 bases are TGTGCCACCAGCAGAGTTCGAAGATCACCCCTCCACTTT.